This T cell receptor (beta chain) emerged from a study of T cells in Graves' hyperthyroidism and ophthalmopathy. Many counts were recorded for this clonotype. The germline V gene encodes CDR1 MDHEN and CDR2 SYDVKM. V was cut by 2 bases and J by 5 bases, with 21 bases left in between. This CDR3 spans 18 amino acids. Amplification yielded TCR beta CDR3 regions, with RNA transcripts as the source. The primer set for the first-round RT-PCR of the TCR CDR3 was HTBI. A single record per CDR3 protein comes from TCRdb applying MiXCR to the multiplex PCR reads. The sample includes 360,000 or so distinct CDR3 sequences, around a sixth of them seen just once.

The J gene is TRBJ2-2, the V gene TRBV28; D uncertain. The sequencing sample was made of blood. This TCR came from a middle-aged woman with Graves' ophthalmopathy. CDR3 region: CASSLDLSQPVSTGELFF. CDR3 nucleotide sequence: TGTGCCAGCAGTTTAGATTTATCGCAGCCAGTTTCAACCGGGGAGCTGTTTTTT.